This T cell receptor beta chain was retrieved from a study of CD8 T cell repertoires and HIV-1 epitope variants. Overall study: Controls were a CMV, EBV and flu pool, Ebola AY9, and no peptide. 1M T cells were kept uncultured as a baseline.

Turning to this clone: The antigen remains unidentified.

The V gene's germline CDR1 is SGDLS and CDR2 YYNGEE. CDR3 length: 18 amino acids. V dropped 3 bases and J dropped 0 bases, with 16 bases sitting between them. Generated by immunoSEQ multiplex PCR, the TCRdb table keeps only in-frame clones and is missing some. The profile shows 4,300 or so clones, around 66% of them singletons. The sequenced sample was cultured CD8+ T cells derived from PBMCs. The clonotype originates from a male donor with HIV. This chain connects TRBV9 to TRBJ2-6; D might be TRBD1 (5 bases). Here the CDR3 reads CASSAPGNPSSGANVLTF. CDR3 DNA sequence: TGTGCCAGCAGCGCACCAGGGAACCCGTCCTCTGGGGCCAACGTCCTGACTTTC. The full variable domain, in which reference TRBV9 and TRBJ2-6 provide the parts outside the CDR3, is DSGVTQTPKHLITATGQRVTLRCSPRSGDLSVYWYQQSLDQGLQFLIQYYNGEERAKGNILERFSAQQFPDLHSELNLSSLELGDSALYFCASSAPGNPSSGANVLTFGAGSRLTVL.